The sequence of this TCR beta chain was determined in a study of shared clonotypes between healthy human individuals. This CDR3 has 13 residues. In germline, CDR1 is SGHDN, CDR2 FVKESK. Trimming took off 1 base at V and 2 bases at J, with 5 bases between the two ends. Worth noting for this clone: The same CDR3 can be traced to other DNA sequences in this sample.

Measured with immunoSEQ multiplex PCR; TCRdb has only the in-frame clones, and not every one. The sample lists approximately 640,000 clones, about 78% occurring once. This rearrangement joins TRBV14 to TRBJ1-2; no reliable D call. The sequencing input was memory CD4+ T cells sorted from blood. The subset: CD45RA-negative fraction. The sequence was obtained from a woman younger than 45 in good health. This CDR3 reads CASSQGQNYGYTF. The CDR3 DNA follows: TGTGCCAGCAGCCAAGGACAAAACTATGGCTACACCTTC.